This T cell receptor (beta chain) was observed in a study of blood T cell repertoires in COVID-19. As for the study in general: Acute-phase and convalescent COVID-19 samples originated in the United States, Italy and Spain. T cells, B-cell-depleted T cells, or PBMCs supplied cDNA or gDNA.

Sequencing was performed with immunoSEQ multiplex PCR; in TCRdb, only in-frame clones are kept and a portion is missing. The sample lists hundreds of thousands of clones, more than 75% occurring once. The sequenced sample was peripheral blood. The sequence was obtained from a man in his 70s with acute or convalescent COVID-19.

The CDR3, as DNA: TGTGCCAGCAGACGCCACGGGACTAGCGGCACAGATACGCAGTATTTT. Translation: CASRRHGTSGTDTQYF. The chain links TRBV28 to TRBJ2-3, with 10 bases identical to TRBD2. Germline CDR1 reads MDHEN; CDR2 reads SYDVKM. The ends lost 6 bases at V and 1 base at J; junction bases unmatched: 7. The CDR3 is 16 residues long.